This T cell receptor (beta chain) was captured in a study of beta chain features in type 1 diabetes. Study background: Regarding age, gender and cell yields, patients proved similar to healthy donors. Sorted cells numbering under 110 million were examined across all samples.

Averaging about 116 mL, one heparinised blood draw came from each individual donor. Study-wide results and caveats: The study found moderately but significantly shorter TCRB CDR3s in all four CD4+ subsets of Type 1 diabetes patients.

Trimming left V 3 bases short and J 8 bases short, with 16 bases between. Germline CDR1 is KGHSH and CDR2 is LQKENI. This CDR3 is 14 amino acids long. A few counts support this clone. The antigen is not known. The isolated RNA, all of it, was reverse transcribed, so expressed TCRB transcripts were what got sequenced. The study sequenced naive, central memory and regulatory T cell samples to an average of around 3.5 million reads. The protocol was immunoSEQ multiplex PCR, while the TCRdb copy is restricted to in-frame clones and leaves out a portion. The sample has a few hundred thousand clones; about 13% are singletons.

This sequence joins TRBV18 and TRBJ1-2; unclear D gene. This clonotype was sampled from a woman between 18 and 29 years old with type 1 diabetes. The material sequenced was naive CD4+ T cells from blood. Here the CDR3 DNA reads TGTGCCAGCTCACCTTCAGAGGGCAAGTACGGCTACACCTTC. Translating it yields CASSPSEGKYGYTF.